This entry lists 18 T cell receptor beta chains sequenced from one sample in a study of T cell responses to AZD1222 COVID-19 vaccine. Libraries were prepared by immunoSEQ multiplex PCR; TCRdb keeps only in-frame clonotypes and omits some of them. The repertoire consists of roughly 150,000 clones, with around 92% occurring once and the leading ten covering 1.1%. The source was peripheral blood, collected 28 days after the second AZD1222 dose. The receptors originated from an adult who received the AZD1222 COVID-19 vaccine.

CDR3 in DNA: TGTGCCATCAGTGAGAGGGATGGCACTGAAGCTTTCTTT. Its protein product is CAISERDGTEAFF. The chain links TRBV10-3 to TRBJ1-1; D remains unclear. Germline values: CDR1 ENHRY, CDR2 SYGVKD. The CDR3 is 13 residues long. The V and J ends lost 2 bases and 4 bases respectively, with 8 bases between them.

This clone appeared once. This chain uses TRBV29-1 with TRBJ1-3; D is ambiguous. CDR3 length: 13 residues. Germline V gene sequence: CDR1 SQVTM, CDR2 ANQGSEA. V shed 3 bases and J shed 8 bases, with 14 bases lying between them. This CDR3 is CSVESEQRDTIYF. CDR3 DNA sequence: TGCAGCGTTGAGTCGGAACAGCGGGACACCATATATTTT.

The chain joins TRBV6-5 to TRBJ1-4; D is undetermined. V lost 6 bases and J 4 bases, leaving 15 bases between the germline ends. Germline-derived CDR1 and CDR2 are MNHEY and SVGAGI. The CDR3 is 15 residues long. The CDR3 spells CASSPWTTINEKLFF. CDR3 coding DNA: TGTGCCAGCAGCCCCTGGACTACTATTAATGAAAAACTGTTTTTT.

The chain recombines TRBV9 with TRBJ1-1; 8 nucleotides align to TRBD1. V lost 2 bases to trimming and J lost 2 bases; unmatched junction nucleotides: 2. Germline lookup yields CDR1 SGDLS and CDR2 YYNGEE. CDR3 length: 14 amino acids. CDR3 residues: CASSVGQGNTEAFF. The DNA for the CDR3 is TGTGCCAGCAGCGTCGGACAGGGAAACACTGAAGCTTTCTTT. The full variable domain, its missing parts supplied by reference TRBV9 and TRBJ1-1, is DSGVTQTPKHLITATGQRVTLRCSPRSGDLSVYWYQQSLDQGLQFLIQYYNGEERAKGNILERFSAQQFPDLHSELNLSSLELGDSALYFCASSVGQGNTEAFFGQGTRLTVV.

The rearrangement joins TRBV6-5 to TRBJ1-2; a possible D gene is TRBD1 (5 bases). The CDR3 extends over 16 amino acids. V lost 4 bases to trimming and J lost 8 bases, with 23 bases between them. Per the germline V gene, CDR1 is MNHEY and CDR2 is SVGAGI. The DNA of the CDR3 is TGTGCCAGCAGTTTCGCCATAGGGACGACCTCTCGGGGCTACACCTTC. Protein: CASSFAIGTTSRGYTF.

The chain has TRBV29-1 and TRBJ2-1; 7 nucleotides match TRBD2. The CDR3 extends over 13 amino acids. Germline lookup yields CDR1 SQVTM and CDR2 ANQGSEA. V lost 5 bases, J lost 2 bases, and 3 bases stayed unmatched. This chain's CDR3 is CSVLAETYNEQFF. DNA for the CDR3: TGCAGCGTTCTAGCGGAAACCTACAATGAGCAGTTCTTC.

The V gene is TRBV10-1, the J gene TRBJ1-1, with a tentative D call TRBD1 (5 bases). V shed 5 bases and J shed 2 bases, with 9 bases lying between them. The V gene's germline CDR1 is WNHNN and CDR2 SYGVQD (reference sequence). The CDR3 consists of 13 residues. In nucleotides, the CDR3 is TGCGCCAGCAGTAGTCAGGGCAACACTGAAGCTTTCTTT. Protein: CASSSQGNTEAFF.

This clone was counted between two and nine times. The J gene is TRBJ1-1, the V gene TRBV6-5, with D perhaps matching TRBD1 (5 bases). The V gene's germline CDR1 is MNHEY and CDR2 SVGAGI. The V end lost 6 bases, the J end lost 5 bases, and 13 bases lay between the germline ends. The CDR3 length is 13 residues. CDR3 nucleotide sequence: TGTGCCAGCAGGACAGTCGGAGGGACTGAAGCTTTCTTT. It codes for CASRTVGGTEAFF.

The V gene is TRBV6-6, the J gene TRBJ1-3, with D tentatively TRBD1 (5 bases). Between the trimmed V and J ends, which lost 10 bases and 1 base, there was a span of 20 bases. CDR1 MNHNY and CDR2 SVGAGI come from the germline V gene (reference sequence). CDR3 length: 16 amino acids. CDR3 in amino acids: CATTSGGVLSGNTIYF. CDR3 coding DNA: TGTGCCACCACTTCCGGGGGTGTCTTGTCTGGAAACACCATATATTTT.

The CDR3 protein is CASRGDTEAFF. In DNA, the CDR3 is TGTGCCAGTCGGGGGGACACTGAAGCTTTCTTT. The chain joins TRBV6-5 to TRBJ1-1; maybe TRBD1 (5 bases). Between the trimmed V and J ends, which lost 9 bases and 3 bases, there was a span of 8 bases. Germline V gene data show CDR1 as MNHEY and CDR2 as SVGAGI. This CDR3 comprises 11 residues.

The V and J genes are TRBV4-1 and TRBJ2-7; 12 nucleotides line up with TRBD2. CDR1 and CDR2 from the germline V gene are MGHRA and YSYEKL. Trimming took 2 bases from V and 4 from J; bases not matched to a gene: 3. The CDR3 loop spans 15 amino acids. The CDR3 region has the DNA TGCGCCAGCAGCCAACTAGCGGGGGGGCGGTACGAGCAGTACTTC. Translated: CASSQLAGGRYEQYF.

The genes are TRBV5-4 and TRBJ1-4; no clear D. With 0 bases removed from V and 8 bases from J, the gap between germline ends came to 8 bases. The CDR3 has 13 residues. Germline V CDR1 and CDR2: SGHNT, YYREEE (reference sequence). The CDR3 loop is CASSLEFGEKLFF. The CDR3, as DNA: TGTGCCAGCAGCTTGGAGTTTGGGGAAAAACTGTTTTTT.

The chain combines TRBV30 with TRBJ1-5; D is possibly TRBD1 (6 bases). The CDR3 covers 14 residues. The V gene's germline CDR1 is GTSNPN and CDR2 SVGIG (reference sequence). The V end lost 1 base, the J end lost 4 bases, and 11 bases lay between the germline ends. DNA for the CDR3: TGTGCCTGGAGTGGGTGGACAGTAAATCAGCCCCAGCATTTT. It encodes CAWSGWTVNQPQHF.

The chain joins TRBV7-9 to TRBJ2-5; D might be TRBD2 (5 bases). Germline CDR1 is SEHNR and CDR2 is FQNEAQ (reference sequence). V lost 5 bases and J lost 3, with 10 bases in between. This CDR3 spans 13 amino acids. CDR3 region: CASSPGVKETQYF. The CDR3 DNA follows: TGTGCCAGCAGCCCCGGGGTAAAAGAGACCCAGTACTTC.

This chain uses TRBV5-1 with TRBJ2-7, with TRBD2 matching 10 bases. V shed 1 base, J shed 2 bases, and the junction held 6 bases outside the gene matches. The CDR3 is made up of 16 amino acids. The germline V gene encodes CDR1 SGHRS and CDR2 YFSETQ. CDR3 DNA: TGCGCCAGCAGCTTGTTGATTAGCGGGGGGACCTACGAGCAGTACTTC. The encoded protein is CASSLLISGGTYEQYF.

CDR3 residues: CASSPNRVLYLHF. The CDR3, as DNA: TGTGCCAGTAGTCCCAACAGGGTTCTATACCTCCACTTT. The V and J genes are TRBV19 and TRBJ1-6; perhaps TRBD1 as D (6 bases). Germline V gives CDR1 LNHDA, CDR2 SQIVND (reference sequence). This CDR3 has 13 residues. The V end was cut by 5 bases, the J end by 15 bases, with 17 bases between.

V is TRBV15 and J is TRBJ2-6; D gene ambiguous. From germline, CDR1 is LNHNV and CDR2 YYDKDF (reference sequence). Trimming shortened V by 0 bases and J by 0 bases, and 6 bases separated the two germline ends. The CDR3 is made up of 16 amino acids. This CDR3 is CATSRDSHSGANVLTF. DNA for the CDR3: TGTGCCACCAGCAGAGATTCACACTCTGGGGCCAACGTCCTGACTTTC.

The V gene is TRBV10-3, the J gene TRBJ2-7; 12 bases are shared with TRBD2. Unmatched junction bases numbered 5, after V lost 6 bases and J lost 2 bases. This CDR3 is built from 15 residues. Germline CDR1 reads ENHRY; CDR2 reads SYGVKD. CDR3 sequence: CAIRLTSGGAYEQYF. The CDR3 nucleotides are TGTGCCATCAGGCTGACTAGCGGGGGTGCCTACGAGCAGTACTTC.